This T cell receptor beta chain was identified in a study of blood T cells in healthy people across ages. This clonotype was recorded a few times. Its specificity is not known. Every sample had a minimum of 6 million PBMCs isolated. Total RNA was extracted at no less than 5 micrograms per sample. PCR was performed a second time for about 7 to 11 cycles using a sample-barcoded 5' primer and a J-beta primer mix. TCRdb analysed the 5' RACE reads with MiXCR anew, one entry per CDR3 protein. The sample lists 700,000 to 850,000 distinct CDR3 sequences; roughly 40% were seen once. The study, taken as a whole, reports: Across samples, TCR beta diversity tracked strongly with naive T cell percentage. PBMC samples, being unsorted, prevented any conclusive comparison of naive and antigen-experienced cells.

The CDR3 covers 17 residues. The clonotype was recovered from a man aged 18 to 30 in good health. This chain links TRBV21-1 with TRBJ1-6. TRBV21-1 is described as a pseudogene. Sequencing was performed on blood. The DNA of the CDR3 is TGTGCCAGCAGCAAAGCGCTAGAGCGACTCTATAATTCACCCCTCCACTTT. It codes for CASSKALERLYNSPLHF.